This record concerns one T cell receptor beta chain sequence. This sample is drawn from a study of blood T cell repertoires in COVID-19. The assay was immunoSEQ multiplex PCR, and TCRdb's table has in-frame clones only and misses some. The sample consists of under 350,000 clones, around nine tenths of them appearing once. The V and J ends lost 6 bases and 8 bases, in that order; junction bases with no gene match: 12. The germline V gene encodes CDR1 KGHSH and CDR2 LQKENI. This CDR3 has 14 residues. The source material was peripheral blood. The receptor was derived from a woman in her thirties with COVID-19, enrolled during active disease. V and J are TRBV18 and TRBJ1-2; TRBD1 matches 7 bases. This chain's CDR3 is CASSLRQGGGGYTF. The CDR3 bases are TGTGCCAGCTCCCTAAGACAGGGAGGAGGGGGCTACACCTTC.